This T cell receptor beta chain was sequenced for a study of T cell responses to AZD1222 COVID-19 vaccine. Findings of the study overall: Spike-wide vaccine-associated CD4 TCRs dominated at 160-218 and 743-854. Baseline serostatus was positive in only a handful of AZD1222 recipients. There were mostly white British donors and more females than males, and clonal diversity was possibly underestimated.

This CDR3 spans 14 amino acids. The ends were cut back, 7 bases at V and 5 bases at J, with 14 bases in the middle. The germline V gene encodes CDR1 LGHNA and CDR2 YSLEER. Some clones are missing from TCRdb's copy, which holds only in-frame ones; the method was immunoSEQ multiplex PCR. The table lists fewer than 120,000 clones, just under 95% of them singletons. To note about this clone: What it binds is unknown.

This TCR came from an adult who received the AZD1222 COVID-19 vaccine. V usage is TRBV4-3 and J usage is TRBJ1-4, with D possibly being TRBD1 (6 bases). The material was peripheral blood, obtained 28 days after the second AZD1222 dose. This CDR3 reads CASNYWGRNEKLFF. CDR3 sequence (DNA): TGCGCCAGCAACTACTGGGGGCGGAATGAAAAACTGTTTTTT.